Below, 8 T cell receptor beta chains from the same sample are listed, as sequenced in a study of blood T cells in healthy people across ages. Together with a sample-barcoded 5' primer, a J-beta primer mix was included in a second PCR lasting about 7 to 12 cycles. TCRdb fed the 5' RACE reads into MiXCR, producing one record per CDR3 protein. The sample holds 700,000 to 850,000 distinct CDR3 sequences, around half seen once. The specimen was blood. These receptors were collected from an elderly man in good health.

The V gene is TRBV11-3, the J gene TRBJ2-1, with TRBD2 identical over 11 bases. The CDR3 runs 17 residues. V lost 5 bases to trimming and J lost 1 base; unmatched junction nucleotides: 7. The germline V gene has CDR1 SGHNT and CDR2 YENEEA. The CDR3 region is CASSPRSGRASYNEQFF. CDR3 sequence (DNA): TGTGCCAGCAGCCCACGTAGCGGGAGGGCATCCTACAATGAGCAGTTCTTC. The variable domain in full, with the rest retrieved from reference TRBV11-3 and TRBJ2-1, is EAGVVQSPRYKIIEKKQPVAFWCNPISGHNTLYWYLQNLGQGPELLIRYENEEAVDDSQLPKDRFSAERLKGVDSTLKIQPAELGDSAVYLCASSPRSGRASYNEQFFGPGTRLTVL.

The rearrangement uses TRBV9 and TRBJ2-5, with 14 bases aligning to TRBD2. There are 17 residues in the CDR3. V was clipped by 0 bases and J by 2 bases; unmatched bases: 3. Per germline, CDR1 SGDLS and CDR2 YYNGEE. The CDR3 loop reads CASSVGTSGRRQETQYF. CDR3 in DNA: TGTGCCAGCAGCGTAGGGACTAGCGGGAGGAGGCAAGAGACCCAGTACTTC.

The sample holds a few counts of this clonotype. The rearrangement uses TRBV25-1 and TRBJ2-3; D gene ambiguous. This CDR3 is 15 amino acids long. V shed 2 bases and J shed 1 base, with 10 bases lying between them. Germline CDR1 reads MGHDK; CDR2 reads SYGVNS. The CDR3 reads CASSEIDSGTDTQYF. The DNA of the CDR3 is TGTGCCAGCAGTGAAATCGACTCAGGCACAGATACGCAGTATTTT.

J is TRBJ2-3 and V is TRBV12-3 or TRBV12-4, with D perhaps being TRBD1 or TRBD2 (6 bases each). The CDR3 has 15 residues. With 5 bases removed from V and 3 bases from J, the gap between germline ends came to 15 bases. The CDR3 sequence: CASSPAQGRTDTQYF. DNA for the CDR3: TGTGCCAGCAGTCCCGCTCAGGGGAGGACAGATACGCAGTATTTT.

V gene TRBV4-1 combines with J gene TRBJ2-7, with D possibly called TRBD1 or TRBD2 (5 bases each). Germline V lookup: CDR1 MGHRA, CDR2 YSYEKL. V was trimmed by 1 base and J by 2 bases, leaving 15 bases between them. This CDR3 has 16 amino acids. The CDR3 protein is CASSQATRDGAYEQYF. CDR3 nucleotide sequence: TGCGCCAGCAGCCAAGCGACCCGGGACGGAGCCTACGAGCAGTACTTC.

The chain employs TRBV20-1 and TRBJ2-3, with 11 bases that match TRBD2. Losses at the gene ends were 3 bases for V and 14 bases for J; bases not matched to a gene: 16. Germline V CDR1 and CDR2: DFQATT, SNEGSKA (reference sequence). The CDR3 contains 15 residues. The CDR3 nucleotides are TGCAGTGCTAGCAGACTAGCGGGAATGGATAGATACGCGTATTTT. Its translation is CSASRLAGMDRYAYF.

This clonotype was counted between two and nine times. The chain combines TRBV7-9 with TRBJ2-1; TRBD2 matches at 11 bases. The CDR3 totals 16 residues. V shed 3 bases and J 6 bases; nucleotides not matched to a gene: 7. The germline CDR1 and CDR2 sequences are SEHNR and FQNEAQ (reference sequence). Here the CDR3 DNA reads TGTGCCAGCAGCTTTTTGACTAGCGGGACGGTCAATGAGCAGTTCTTC. It is translated as CASSFLTSGTVNEQFF.

A few counts support this clonotype. The chain carries TRBV20-1 and TRBJ1-2, with D perhaps TRBD1 (6 bases). CDR1 DFQATT and CDR2 SNEGSKA come from the germline V gene (reference sequence). CDR3 length: 11 residues. CDR3 sequence: CTPGGRYGYTF. The CDR3 nucleotides are TGCACCCCGGGGGGCCGCTATGGCTACACCTTC.